One and the same sample provided the 23 T cell receptor beta chains below, sequenced in a study of early stage breast cancer tumors. Only in-frame clones appear in the TCRdb table, and some are missing; sequencing was by immunoSEQ multiplex PCR. The sample consists of around 20,000 clones, around 82% of them appearing once. Sequenced input: blood. The receptors stem from a person aged 65-85 years with breast cancer.

CDR3 sequence (DNA): TGTGCCAGCAGCGGGGGACAGGGCCTCAATCAGCCCCAGCATTTT. This codes for CASSGGQGLNQPQHF. V usage is TRBV9 and J usage is TRBJ1-5; 9 bases map to TRBD1. The CDR3 sequence is 15 residues long. Germline V gives CDR1 SGDLS, CDR2 YYNGEE. The junction had 4 bases not matched to a gene; V was cut back by 3 bases and J by 3 bases.

This clone occurred a few times. The V gene is TRBV6-5, the J gene TRBJ2-7; 9 positions match TRBD1. V shed 7 bases, J shed 1 base, and the junction held 5 bases outside the gene matches. Looked up from germline, CDR1 is MNHEY and CDR2 is SVGAGI. CDR3 size: 14 residues. CDR3 in amino acids: CASKVGQGSYEQYF. The CDR3 nucleotides read TGTGCCAGCAAAGTCGGACAGGGGTCCTACGAGCAGTACTTC.

The chain employs TRBV5-5 and TRBJ2-7; TRBD2 matches 7 bases. The length of the CDR3 is 15 residues. V gave up 6 bases and J gave up 3 bases; unmatched junction bases: 12. Per germline, CDR1 SGHKS and CDR2 YYEKEE (reference sequence). DNA for the CDR3: TGTGCCAGCATCGTCGGCTTTTCGGGAGGCTACGAGCAGTACTTC. It yields the protein CASIVGFSGGYEQYF.

This clone was detected a few times. V is TRBV14 and J is TRBJ2-2, with a tentative D call TRBD1 (6 bases). The V and J ends lost 4 bases and 2 bases respectively, with 8 bases between them. This CDR3 has 14 amino acids. The V gene's germline CDR1 is SGHDN and CDR2 FVKESK. CDR3 protein: CASSLQGNTGELFF. Written as DNA, the CDR3 is TGTGCCAGCAGCCTACAGGGAAACACCGGGGAGCTGTTTTTT.

V and J are TRBV5-4 and TRBJ1-1, with 7 bases fitting TRBD1. The V segment lost 4 bases and the J segment 1 base; nucleotides outside the gene matches: 4. The CDR3 has 14 residues. Germline V lookup: CDR1 SGHNT, CDR2 YYREEE (reference sequence). The CDR3 nucleotides read TGTGCCAGCAGCCGGGGACAGTCGAACACTGAAGCTTTCTTT. Its translation: CASSRGQSNTEAFF.

This clone was seen a few times. CDR3 nucleotide sequence: TGTGCCAGCAGCTTAGTGGGACAGAATGAAAAACTGTTTTTT. Translating it yields CASSLVGQNEKLFF. The chain joins TRBV7-9 to TRBJ1-4; 7 positions match TRBD1. Germline-derived CDR1 and CDR2 are SEHNR and FQNEAQ (reference sequence). The CDR3 spans 14 residues. The V segment lost 1 base and the J segment 5 bases; nucleotides outside the gene matches: 1.

In its sample, this clone was seen a few times. V usage is TRBV19 and J usage is TRBJ1-4, with TRBD1 matching 10 bases. Per the germline V gene, CDR1 is LNHDA and CDR2 is SQIVND (reference sequence). V trimming: 5 bases; J trimming: 13 bases; junction bases outside the gene matches: 1. The CDR3 length is 11 residues. Here the CDR3 reads CASSRDRGLFF. DNA of the CDR3: TGTGCCAGTAGTCGGGACAGGGGACTGTTTTTT.

The rearrangement links TRBV6-1 to TRBJ2-5; TRBD2 matches 9 bases. With V trimmed by 8 bases and J by 5 bases, 9 bases remained unmatched. Germline values: CDR1 MNHNS, CDR2 SASEGT. This CDR3 is 14 amino acids long. In DNA, the CDR3 is TGTGCCAGCGCTGGGGGACTAGCTGGCGAGACCCAGTACTTC. Protein product: CASAGGLAGETQYF.

This sequence joins TRBV5-4 and TRBJ1-2, with TRBD1 as a possible D gene (5 bases). Trimming took off 0 bases at V and 7 bases at J, with 16 bases between the two ends. CDR3 size: 15 residues. From germline, CDR1 is SGHNT and CDR2 YYREEE (reference sequence). DNA of the CDR3: TGTGCCAGCAGCTTGGCGCGGGGGATTCAAGGTGGCTACACCTTC. This translates into CASSLARGIQGGYTF.

This rearrangement joins TRBV18 to TRBJ1-5; D is unclear. Germline V gives CDR1 KGHSH, CDR2 LQKENI. V shed 3 bases and J shed 3 bases, with 15 bases lying between them. There are 16 residues in the CDR3. The CDR3 coding sequence is TGTGCCAGCTCACCTAATTGGGGTCGGGACAATCAGCCCCAGCATTTT. Translation gives CASSPNWGRDNQPQHF.

The chain links TRBV6-4 to TRBJ1-6; possible D gene TRBD1, 6 bases. This CDR3 region has 17 residues. Trimming shortened V by 6 bases and J by 3 bases, and 18 bases separated the two germline ends. CDR1 and CDR2 from the germline V gene are MRHNA and SNTAGT. The CDR3 loop is CASSQTQQGFYNSPLHF. CDR3 coding DNA: TGTGCCAGCAGCCAGACCCAACAGGGCTTCTATAATTCACCCCTCCACTTT.

The V call is TRBV5-8, the J call TRBJ1-1; a possible D gene is TRBD1 (5 bases). The V gene's germline CDR1 is SGHTS and CDR2 YDEGEE. The CDR3 is 16 residues long. The V end lost 0 bases, the J end lost 0 bases, and 12 bases lay between the germline ends. This chain's CDR3 is CASSLERGGLNTEAFF. CDR3 DNA sequence: TGTGCCAGCAGCTTGGAGCGGGGGGGACTGAACACTGAAGCTTTCTTT.

The gene calls are TRBV11-2 and TRBJ2-7; 10 bases are shared with TRBD1. J was trimmed by 2 bases and V by 3 bases; bases with no gene match: 4. The CDR3 has 15 residues. Germline V gene sequence: CDR1 SGHAT, CDR2 FQNNGV. The CDR3 DNA follows: TGTGCCAGCAGCTTGATGGGACAGGGGACCTACGAGCAGTACTTC. Translation: CASSLMGQGTYEQYF.

The rearrangement links TRBV7-6 to TRBJ1-1; 7 nucleotides agree with TRBD1. The CDR3 extends over 14 amino acids. Germline trimming cut 1 base from V and 2 bases from J; bases unmatched to any gene: 1. CDR1 and CDR2 (germline): SGHVS, FNYEAQ. DNA for the CDR3: TGTGCCAGCAGCTTAGGACAGGGCAACACTGAAGCTTTCTTT. Translation: CASSLGQGNTEAFF.

This chain links TRBV7-8 with TRBJ1-5, with TRBD1 matching 7 bases. The CDR3 loop spans 14 amino acids. V dropped 3 bases and J dropped 4; count of bases not matched to a gene: 3. From germline, CDR1 is SGHVS and CDR2 FQNEAQ. CDR3 amino acids: CASSFNRGNQPQHF. CDR3 sequence (DNA): TGTGCCAGCAGCTTCAACAGGGGTAATCAGCCCCAGCATTTT.

This chain joins TRBV4-1 and TRBJ1-4; TRBD1 matches 12 bases. CDR1 is MGHRA, CDR2 YSYEKL, per germline. The CDR3 covers 18 residues. V shed 8 bases and J 5 bases; nucleotides not matched to a gene: 15. Here the CDR3 reads CASFGTGGFAADNEKLFF. Here the CDR3 DNA reads TGCGCCAGCTTCGGGACAGGGGGCTTCGCTGCCGACAATGAAAAACTGTTTTTT.

V is TRBV28 and J is TRBJ2-7; 8 bases fit TRBD1. This CDR3 comprises 14 residues. Trimming took 1 base from V and 5 from J; bases not matched to a gene: 4. CDR1 and CDR2 (germline): MDHEN, SYDVKM. CDR3 sequence reads: CASSLSMGQDEQYF. In nucleotides, the CDR3 is TGTGCCAGCAGTTTATCCATGGGACAGGACGAGCAGTACTTC.

The chain uses TRBV6-1 and TRBJ2-3; a possible D gene is TRBD1 (5 bases). Trimming removed 0 bases from V and 3 bases from J, with 10 bases in between. The CDR3 runs 15 residues. Germline V gene sequence: CDR1 MNHNS, CDR2 SASEGT. The CDR3 is CASSEALAGTDTQYF. CDR3 in DNA: TGTGCCAGCAGTGAAGCGTTGGCAGGGACAGATACGCAGTATTTT.

This clone appeared a single time. The chain carries TRBV4-3 and TRBJ2-7; TRBD1 matches at 8 bases. J was trimmed by 4 bases and V by 1 base; bases with no gene match: 6. The CDR3 covers 15 residues. Germline V CDR1 and CDR2: LGHNA, YSLEER. The CDR3 loop is CASSQVQGGQYEQYF. CDR3 coding DNA: TGCGCCAGCAGCCAAGTACAGGGGGGCCAATACGAGCAGTACTTC.

This clone was found a few times. The genes are TRBV18 and TRBJ1-1, with 8 positions matching TRBD1. The CDR3 is made up of 14 amino acids. After removal of 1 base from V and 8 bases from J, the junction contained 6 bases not matched to a gene. From germline, CDR1 is KGHSH and CDR2 LQKENI. The CDR3 region is CASSPRQGADEAFF. The CDR3 coding sequence is TGTGCCAGCTCACCACGTCAGGGGGCGGACGAAGCTTTCTTT.

This chain uses TRBV6-1 with TRBJ1-5, with a possible D match to TRBD1 (6 bases). Germline V gives CDR1 MNHNS, CDR2 SASEGT. V was clipped by 1 base and J by 1 base, with 8 bases between them. The CDR3 runs to 15 residues. Written as DNA, the CDR3 is TGTGCCAGCAGTGAAGAGGGGGGGAGCAATCAGCCCCAGCATTTT. Translating gives CASSEEGGSNQPQHF.

The rearrangement joins TRBV30 to TRBJ1-2; 7 positions match TRBD1. V dropped 4 bases and J dropped 8; count of bases not matched to a gene: 16. This CDR3 contains 15 residues. Germline V gives CDR1 GTSNPN, CDR2 SVGIG (reference sequence). CDR3 region: CAWTSRETGSGGYTF. Here the CDR3 DNA reads TGTGCCTGGACCTCACGAGAGACAGGGTCGGGCGGCTACACCTTC. The variable domain in full, completed from reference TRBV30 and TRBJ1-2, reads SQTIHQWPATLVQPVGSPLSLECTVEGTSNPNLYWYRQAAGRGLQLLFYSVGIGQISSEVPQNLSASRPQDRQFILSSKKLLLSDSGFYLCAWTSRETGSGGYTFGSGTRLTVV.

V gene TRBV27 combines with J gene TRBJ2-2; 7 bases fit TRBD2. The germline gives CDR1 MNHEY, CDR2 SMNVEV (reference sequence). This CDR3 comprises 14 residues. V gave up 6 bases and J gave up 5 bases; unmatched junction bases: 6. The CDR3 protein is CASSGTTGTGELFF. The CDR3 nucleotides read TGTGCCAGCAGCGGGACTACCGGGACCGGGGAGCTGTTTTTT.